This TCR beta chain was identified during a study of cytomegalovirus exposure and HLA in healthy donors. Study-wide results and limits: Earlier analysis looked at TCR beta V segments, and most were productive about 90% or about 30% of the time. TCR beta sequences numbering under 20,000 were associated with HLA alleles at 0.05 false discovery rate in a later analysis.

Both 60 Vbeta primers and 13 Jbeta primers went into the PCR. Here immunoSEQ multiplex PCR was the method, and the copy in TCRdb shows in-frame clones only, minus some. The table records about 93,000 clones, roughly four fifths of them present only once. Concerning this clone: Its antigen is unidentified.

With V trimmed by 5 bases and J by 3 bases, 4 bases remained unmatched. In germline, CDR1 is MNHEY, CDR2 SVGAGI. The CDR3 is made up of 14 amino acids. This sequence originates from a man in his fifties or sixties in good health and CMV-seronegative. The V gene is TRBV6-5, the J gene TRBJ1-5; TRBD1 matches at 7 bases. Specimen: PBMCs. CDR3 residues: CASSDRAFNQPQHF. For the CDR3, the DNA is TGTGCCAGCAGTGACAGGGCCTTCAATCAGCCCCAGCATTTT.